The following is a T cell receptor beta chain sequence with its context. This specimen belongs to a study of blood T cell repertoires in COVID-19. Turning to the study itself: From T cells, B-cell-depleted T cells, or PBMCs came the material, which was cDNA or gDNA.

Looked up from germline, CDR1 is SQVTM and CDR2 is ANQGSEA. J gave up 6 bases and V 6 bases, and 8 bases lay outside the gene matches. This CDR3 spans 13 amino acids. In the study's own analysis: How many nucleated cells were present was estimated from reference gene primer amplification. Profiled with immunoSEQ multiplex PCR; TCRdb holds only in-frame clones, not every one. V and J calls and clone size are copied from that table; D and trimming were computed from the DNA. Among more than 90,000 clones listed, 70% to 90% were seen once. The sample taken for sequencing was peripheral blood. The chain uses TRBV29-1 and TRBJ2-3, with 8 nucleotides matching TRBD1. This TCR came from a man aged 35-49 years with acute or convalescent COVID-19. CDR3 residues: CSVEINRGDTQYF. Written as DNA, the CDR3 is TGCAGCGTCGAAATAAACAGGGGGGATACGCAGTATTTT.